This record covers a single T cell receptor beta chain. Antigen unknown. This CDR3 is 16 amino acids long. Per germline, CDR1 MDHEN and CDR2 SYDVKM. The V segment lost 6 bases and the J segment 4 bases; nucleotides outside the gene matches: 8. These data originate in a study of T-cell reconstitution after alpha-beta-depleted transplantation in children. Unique molecular identifiers tagged the TCRbeta library. TCRdb analysed the PCR reads with MiXCR anew, one entry per CDR3 protein. The sample carries about 510,000 distinct CDR3 sequences, roughly 11% recorded once. Study results and limitations: There were reportedly several hundred expanded graft clones from which alpha-beta T cells came about two months after transplant. At day 60, the high TCRbeta diversity found in some patients originated from recipient T cells and thymic progenitors that had survived.

The receptor's source is a female patient aged 2-15 years who had a stem cell transplant for aplastic anemia, so the T cells may come from the graft donor. The chain couples TRBV28 to TRBJ2-3; 12 bases match TRBD2. The sequencing here drew on PBMCs, mostly from graft donor cells, taken 180 days after TCRalphabeta/CD19-depleted stem cell transplant. CDR3 coding DNA: TGTGCCAGCAGCCTACGACTAGCGGGAGTGGCAGATACGCAGTATTTT. Translating it yields CASSLRLAGVADTQYF.